The source of this T cell receptor (beta chain) is a study of vaccination and CD4 T cells after COVID-19. Treatment given: roughly ten-day PBMC culture with coronavirus spike peptide pools or control peptides (ViraFEST assay). Per-well cultures of millions of PBMCs received roughly 9.9 IU/ml IL-2 and around 9.3 ug/ml peptide pools. On this clonotype itself: Antigen: not known.

Germline CDR1 reads SGHVS; CDR2 reads FNYEAQ. The CDR3 totals 15 residues. Trimming stripped 2 bases from V and 4 bases from J, with 11 bases between. The Oncomine TCR Beta short-read assay sequenced DNA from cultured CD4+ T cells. Each CDR3 protein is one row after TCRdb ran MiXCR on the PCR reads. Among about 21,000 distinct CDR3 sequences listed, roughly 44% were seen once. The receptor was isolated from a human donor who received a COVID-19 vaccine. This material consisted of CD4+ T cells from blood, cultured in vitro, taken before SARS-CoV-2 vaccination. The chain carries TRBV7-6 and TRBJ2-2, with a possible D match to TRBD2 (6 bases). The CDR3 DNA follows: TGTGCCAGCAGCTTACGGGGGTCAGGCACCGGGGAGCTGTTTTTT. Its translation: CASSLRGSGTGELFF.